This TCR beta chain was identified during a study of regulatory and conventional T cells in RAG deficiency (dated by TCRdb to about 2017). As for the study more broadly: The study used high-throughput TCR beta sequencing to compare repertoire diversity and composition of Treg, conventional CD4+ and CD8+ T cells between RAG-deficient patients and healthy controls. Points the paper makes about the study in general: All patient T-cell subsets had shorter CDR3 lengths; Omenn syndrome patients showed >75% Treg-Tconv repertoire overlap at nucleotide and amino acid level. In Omenn syndrome patients, sorted CD25-high CD127-low cells may represent peripherally activated cells rather than bona fide Treg cells. Some T-cell subset analyses were not performed for some subjects. Unique TCR beta sequences from Treg cells were roughly 100-fold fewer in Omenn syndrome and CID/AS patients than controls, versus about 10-fold for other subsets. Markedly lower Shannon entropy and higher Simpson indices were observed in RAG-deficient patients than in control T-cell subpopulations.

For repertoire analyses, the comparison group consisted of about eight healthy control donors. CD8+ T cells lacking CD4 were purified from blood before genomic DNA extraction. The library was produced with the immunoSEQ multiplex PCR assay. Genomic DNA from the sorted T-cell subsets was used to amplify and sequence rearranged TCR beta chain products. From the authors' description of their analysis: Shannon entropy and Simpson indices were used to quantify the repertoire diversity of productive TCR beta rearrangements. To gauge clonal expansion, the frequencies of the 100 most abundant productive TCR beta clonotypes among total reads were added together. The TRB repertoires were scored with a self-reactivity index that is based on amino acid usage at CDR3beta positions 6 and 7. Two-way ANOVA was used for repertoire analyses, while Student t or Mann-Whitney tests were used for flow cytometric analyses. In its TCRdb copy, this immuneACCESS table keeps in-frame sequences only and misses some clones. Where compared with another copy, unresolved V genes explain less than half of these, and the others have no known cause. The V and J calls and clone size come from that table; D and trimming were worked out from the DNA. The sample includes 30,000 to 40,000 clones, with 89% observed a single time. Around 15% of the sample rests with the top ten.

In the case of this clone: The antigen this receptor binds is unknown. Base qualities are missing; no much larger clone stands one base away.

The CDR3, cysteine through phenylalanine, is 14 amino acids long. Only CDR3 DNA is held: 42 bases, read in frame from base 1. V is pared back by 5 bases and J by 1 base, with 11 bases lying between the germline termini. CDR1 MDHEN and CDR2 SYDVKM are derived from the germline V gene. These same records also appear under a second study, on regulatory T cells. As the second paper documents: The multiplex PCR relied on 52 forward TRBV primers and 13 reverse TRBJ primers, and amplification bias was corrected through assay-based and computational methods. Patient repertoires showed restricted unique TRB V-J pairs and skewed V and J gene usage, most marked in regulatory T cells. The study compared T-cell receptor beta repertoires of sorted regulatory, conventional CD4+ and CD8+ T cells in CD3G-deficient patients with those in healthy controls. Ficoll density separation was used to isolate peripheral blood mononuclear cells. A FACSAria cell sorter was used to isolate CD3+ CD8+ CD4- T cells. Within the immunoSEQ assay, multiplex PCR amplified rearranged TRB loci from genomic DNA. Sequencing of the TRB amplicons was done on an Illumina HiSeq platform. Custom algorithms error-filtered the raw sequences and aligned the raw sequences to reference gene sequences, after which the immunoSEQ online tools were used for analysis. Frequencies of productive and nonproductive TRB rearrangements were assessed among unique sequences as well as among total sequences. Groups were compared by t tests, Mann-Whitney tests or two-way ANOVA performed in Prism software.

The TCR sequence derives from a human donor in good health. The chain links TRBV28 with TRBJ1-2; the D gene is possibly TRBD1, with 5 bases matching. Sequenced: CD8+ T cells sorted from blood. The CDR3 amino acid sequence is: CASSLPQVNYGYTF. The sequenced DNA: TGTGCCAGCAGTCTCCCACAGGTTAACTATGGCTACACCTTC.